Listed below are T cell receptor beta chains from one sample, sequenced in a study of human T cells and chemical hapten exposure. TCRdb redid the calling of the RACE reads with MiXCR, one entry per CDR3 protein. The data hold about 180,000 distinct CDR3 sequences, with under 35% observed a single time. Sequenced here: whole blood, sampled in connection with sensitization to the hapten diphenylcyclopropenone (DPC). The receptors originated from a woman in her thirties with alopecia areata. Some clones in this sample may be carry-over from other donors' samples. CDR3s include the opening cysteine and the closing phenylalanine or tryptophan. The D gene is left open where the match is weak. Some rows mark clone size as missing; the rest say once, few, many or name a class of expanded clone.

size: few; V: TRBV11-3; J: TRBJ2-1; D: NA; CDR3: CASTGTLNEQFF; DNA: TGTGCCAGCACCGGGACTCTAAATGAGCAGTTCTTC
size: NA; V: TRBV3-1; J: TRBJ1-4; D: TRBD1; CDR3: CANSQVRQGGEKLFF; DNA: TGTGCCAACAGCCAAGTACGACAGGGGGGCGAAAAACTGTTTTTT
size: few; V: TRBV2; J: TRBJ1-1; D: NA; CDR3: CASSELGRLNTEAFF; DNA: TGTGCCAGCAGTGAACTGGGGCGATTGAACACTGAAGCTTTCTTT
size: NA; V: TRBV5-1; J: TRBJ1-4; D: TRBD1; CDR3: CASSFGQGKDEKLFF; DNA: TGCGCCAGCAGTTTCGGACAGGGGAAAGATGAAAAACTGTTTTTT
size: few; V: TRBV28; J: TRBJ1-6; D: NA; CDR3: CASRRGVDNSPLHF; DNA: TGTGCCAGCAGGAGGGGAGTGGATAATTCACCCCTCCACTTT
size: NA; V: TRBV9; J: TRBJ2-1; D: TRBD2; CDR3: CASSAHFRDRILAGVNNEQFF; DNA: TGTGCCAGCAGCGCCCATTTCCGGGACCGAATACTAGCGGGAGTAAACAATGAGCAGTTCTTC
size: NA; V: TRBV18; J: TRBJ2-3; D: NA; CDR3: CASSLSLGPTDTQYF; DNA: TGTGCCAGCTCACTTTCCTTGGGGCCCACAGATACGCAGTATTTT
size: few; V: TRBV29-1; J: TRBJ2-1; D: TRBD2; CDR3: CSSQGLAGDSNEQFF; DNA: TGCAGCTCCCAAGGACTAGCGGGAGACTCCAATGAGCAGTTCTTC
size: NA; V: TRBV27; J: TRBJ2-3; D: NA; CDR3: CASSRTVVPDTQYF; DNA: TGTGCCAGCAGCCGGACAGTCGTCCCAGATACGCAGTATTTT
size: NA; V: TRBV4-1; J: TRBJ1-4; D: NA; CDR3: CASSQVGRLGEKLFF; DNA: TGCGCCAGCAGCCAAGTGGGGAGGTTAGGTGAAAAACTGTTTTTT
size: NA; V: TRBV28; J: TRBJ1-2; D: TRBD1; CDR3: CASSWGPTGEVYYGYTF; DNA: TGTGCCAGCAGTTGGGGGCCGACAGGGGAGGTTTACTATGGCTACACCTTC
size: few; V: TRBV6-1; J: TRBJ1-4; D: NA; CDR3: CASSIRPGVEEKLFF; DNA: TGTGCCAGCAGCATACGGCCCGGTGTAGAGGAAAAACTGTTTTTT
size: NA; V: TRBV28; J: TRBJ2-2; D: TRBD1; CDR3: CASSLSGQGANTGELFF; DNA: TGTGCCAGCAGTTTATCGGGACAGGGGGCGAACACCGGGGAGCTGTTTTTT
size: few; V: TRBV9; J: TRBJ2-1; D: NA; CDR3: CASSVAGTLNEQFF; DNA: TGTGCCAGCAGCGTAGCCGGGACTCTCAATGAGCAGTTCTTC
size: many; V: TRBV4-1; J: TRBJ2-1; D: TRBD2; CDR3: CASSMQRGANEQFF; DNA: TGCGCCAGCAGCATGCAGCGGGGGGCCAATGAGCAGTTCTTC
size: NA; V: TRBV27; J: TRBJ1-1; D: NA; CDR3: CASRGLSPGTEAFF; DNA: TGTGCCAGTCGGGGTCTAAGCCCGGGGACTGAAGCTTTCTTT
size: many; V: TRBV7-6; J: TRBJ2-7; D: NA; CDR3: CASSLWETSSYEQYF; DNA: TGTGCCAGCAGCTTATGGGAGACCAGCTCCTACGAGCAGTACTTC
size: NA; V: TRBV6-5; J: TRBJ2-1; D: NA; CDR3: CASARSSYNEQFF; DNA: TGTGCCAGCGCTCGGAGCTCCTACAATGAGCAGTTCTTC
size: few; V: TRBV20-1; J: TRBJ2-5; D: NA; CDR3: CSASRQVGKTQYF; DNA: TGCAGTGCTAGTAGGCAGGTGGGGAAGACCCAGTACTTC
size: NA; V: TRBV28; J: TRBJ2-3; D: TRBD2; CDR3: CASSSPAERETDTQYF; DNA: TGTGCCAGCAGTTCCCCGGCCGAGCGGGAGACAGATACGCAGTATTTT
size: NA; V: TRBV18; J: TRBJ1-1; D: TRBD1; CDR3: CASSRGTGTNTEAFF; DNA: TGTGCCAGCTCACGGGGGACAGGGACAAACACTGAAGCTTTCTTT
size: many; V: TRBV10-3; J: TRBJ2-5; D: NA; CDR3: CAISEFFRGQETQYF; DNA: TGTGCCATCAGTGAGTTCTTCAGGGGACAAGAGACCCAGTACTTC
size: NA; V: TRBV9; J: TRBJ2-1; D: NA; CDR3: CASSVEIPGQGTLDEQFF; DNA: TGTGCCAGCAGCGTAGAAATCCCTGGGCAGGGTACTTTGGATGAGCAGTTCTTC
size: NA; V: TRBV7-2; J: TRBJ2-3; D: TRBD1; CDR3: CASSLGGTGPDTQYF; DNA: TGTGCCAGCAGCTTAGGAGGGACAGGTCCAGATACGCAGTATTTT
size: NA; V: TRBV4-3; J: TRBJ2-1; D: TRBD2; CDR3: CASSQVERGGREQFF; DNA: TGCGCCAGCAGCCAAGTGGAGCGGGGAGGACGGGAGCAGTTCTTC
size: many; V: TRBV10-3; J: TRBJ2-5; D: NA; CDR3: CAIRGGIPQETQYF; DNA: TGTGCCATCCGTGGGGGAATACCTCAAGAGACCCAGTACTTC
size: few; V: TRBV29-1; J: TRBJ2-1; D: NA; CDR3: CSVLPSANYNEQFF; DNA: TGCAGCGTCCTCCCTAGCGCCAACTACAATGAGCAGTTCTTC
size: few; V: TRBV12-3/TRBV12-4; J: TRBJ2-2; D: TRBD1; CDR3: CASSADRVGFTGELFF; DNA: TGTGCCAGCAGTGCTGACAGGGTGGGTTTCACCGGGGAGCTGTTTTTT
size: NA; V: TRBV20-1; J: TRBJ1-5; D: TRBD1; CDR3: CSAVDRAVDQPQHF; DNA: TGCAGTGCAGTGGACAGGGCGGTGGATCAGCCCCAGCATTTT
size: few; V: TRBV7-8; J: TRBJ1-5; D: NA; CDR3: CASSLFPRTLENQPQHF; DNA: TGTGCCAGCAGCTTGTTTCCAAGGACACTTGAAAATCAGCCCCAGCATTTT
size: NA; V: TRBV4-2; J: TRBJ2-3; D: NA; CDR3: CASSPRFEGGLDTQYF; DNA: TGTGCCAGCAGCCCAAGATTTGAGGGGGGCTTAGATACGCAGTATTTT
size: NA; V: TRBV19; J: TRBJ2-6; D: NA; CDR3: CASTRAVTGANVLTF; DNA: TGTGCCAGTACCCGGGCGGTTACTGGGGCCAACGTCCTGACTTTC
size: NA; V: TRBV28; J: TRBJ2-5; D: TRBD2; CDR3: CASRKTSKETQYF; DNA: TGTGCCAGCAGAAAGACTAGCAAAGAGACCCAGTACTTC
size: NA; V: TRBV4-3; J: TRBJ2-1; D: TRBD2; CDR3: CASSQDDRLAGKNEQFF; DNA: TGCGCCAGCAGCCAAGATGATCGGCTAGCGGGGAAGAATGAGCAGTTCTTC
size: NA; V: TRBV29-1; J: TRBJ2-2; D: NA; CDR3: CSVAAGTGELFF; DNA: TGCAGCGTTGCCGCAGGGACCGGGGAGCTGTTTTTT
size: many; V: TRBV4-1; J: TRBJ2-3; D: NA; CDR3: CASSQSQTDTQYF; DNA: TGCGCCAGCAGCCAGTCACAAACAGATACGCAGTATTTT
size: NA; V: TRBV27; J: TRBJ1-4; D: TRBD1; CDR3: CASSLSGTGAFRGEKLFF; DNA: TGTGCCAGCAGTCTCTCCGGGACAGGGGCCTTTCGTGGTGAAAAACTGTTTTTT
size: NA; V: TRBV7-2; J: TRBJ2-1; D: TRBD2; CDR3: CASRRGTRSSSYNEQFF; DNA: TGTGCCAGCAGGCGAGGGACTAGATCCAGCTCCTACAATGAGCAGTTCTTC
size: NA; V: TRBV11-2; J: TRBJ1-3; D: NA; CDR3: CASSLAQQRRNTIYF; DNA: TGTGCCAGCAGCTTAGCCCAACAACGTAGAAACACCATATATTTT
size: many; V: TRBV4-2; J: TRBJ2-7; D: TRBD2; CDR3: CASSRASGVDEQYF; DNA: TGTGCCAGCAGCCGGGCTAGCGGGGTCGACGAGCAGTACTTC
size: NA; V: TRBV7-3; J: TRBJ2-2; D: NA; CDR3: CASSPHRVQGTGELFF; DNA: TGTGCCAGCAGCCCCCACAGGGTCCAAGGGACCGGGGAGCTGTTTTTT
size: few; V: TRBV2; J: TRBJ2-7; D: TRBD1; CDR3: CASSYGTANEQYF; DNA: TGTGCCAGCAGTTACGGGACAGCCAACGAGCAGTACTTC
size: few; V: TRBV30; J: TRBJ1-2; D: NA; CDR3: CAWRVTAYGYTF; DNA: TGTGCCTGGAGGGTGACAGCCTATGGCTACACCTTC
size: few; V: TRBV5-1; J: TRBJ2-7; D: NA; CDR3: CASSLDQGMGEQYF; DNA: TGCGCCAGCAGCTTGGATCAGGGGATGGGGGAGCAGTACTTC